This TCR beta chain was captured in a study of shared clonotypes between healthy human individuals. Across the whole study: Sampling drew on donors who were two women and three men aged 18 to 49. Each donor's CD8 memory used one plate, CD8 naive two, each CD4 subset three. Study outcomes and limitations: Only blood was sampled; tissue repertoires likely differ.

In regard to this clone: Its target is not known.

TCRdb's table, derived via immunoSEQ multiplex PCR, lists solely in-frame clones and lacks some. The sample holds some 2.3 million clones, approximately 95% seen once. Looked up from germline, CDR1 is LNHDA and CDR2 is SQIVND (reference sequence). The CDR3 is 14 amino acids. V was clipped by 5 bases and J by 8 bases, with 18 bases between them. The origin of this receptor is a man aged 18 to 30 in good health. Some clones in this sample may be carry-over from other donors' samples. V gene TRBV19 combines with J gene TRBJ1-2, with D maybe TRBD1 (6 bases). Sequenced material: naive CD4+ T cells from PBMCs. Described subset: CD45RA+ positively selected. The CDR3 here is CASSVGHWSAGYTF. DNA of the CDR3: TGTGCCAGTAGTGTGGGACACTGGTCAGCCGGCTACACCTTC.